The clone carrying this TCR beta chain was recorded a few times. The antigen is undetermined. Germline trimming cut 2 bases from V and 6 bases from J; bases unmatched to any gene: 6. The CDR3 runs 15 residues. Then a second PCR, running about 7 to 11 cycles, was carried out with a sample-barcoded 5' primer and a J-beta primer mix. TCRdb reprocessed the 5' RACE reads with MiXCR, giving one entry per CDR3 protein. This table holds 600,000 or so distinct CDR3 sequences, around 48% found once. Extracted total RNA amounted to at least 5.5 micrograms for each sample. The data originate from a study of blood T cells in healthy people across ages. General study results and limits: What prevented conclusive comparison of naive and antigen-experienced cells was that PBMCs were unsorted. Diversity estimates from one million T cells were considered underestimates.

The sample consisted of blood. The rearrangement joins TRBV12-3 or TRBV12-4 to TRBJ2-1; 8 positions match TRBD2. This receptor was taken from an older man in good health. The CDR3 DNA is TGTGCCAGCAGTTTAATGGGCGGGGGGCCCAATGAGCAGTTCTTC. This codes for CASSLMGGGPNEQFF.